This note documents a single T cell receptor (beta chain) sequence. Its antigen is as yet unknown. For the second PCR, which ran for about 6 to 11 cycles, a sample-barcoded 5' primer and a J-beta primer mix were used. A template-switch adaptor that had 12 random nucleotides put a tag on each cDNA molecule. Each CDR3 protein is one row after TCRdb ran MiXCR on the 5' RACE reads. Of roughly 830,000 distinct CDR3 sequences in the sample, 62% are singletons; the top ten hold 25% to 35%. The data are from a study of blood T cells in healthy people across ages. Study-level findings and limits: It was not known whether donors were CMV positive (a possible confounder of expanded clonotype changes).

V was clipped by 8 bases and J by 4 bases, with 17 bases between them. The germline gives CDR1 MDHEN, CDR2 SYDVKM. This CDR3 region has 14 residues. What was sequenced was blood. The source of this sequence is a man younger than 45 in good health. The genes are TRBV28 and TRBJ2-5, with D perhaps matching TRBD1 or TRBD2 (6 bases each). CDR3 amino acids: CASHEGGRLETQYF. DNA for the CDR3: TGTGCCAGCCATGAGGGGGGCAGGTTAGAGACCCAGTACTTC. The full variable domain, in which reference TRBV28 and TRBJ2-5 provide the parts outside the CDR3, is DVKVTQSSRYLVKRTGEKVFLECVQDMDHENMFWYRQDPGLGLRLIYFSYDVKMKEKGDIPEGYSVSREKKERFSLILESASTNQTSMYLCASHEGGRLETQYFGPGTRLLVL.